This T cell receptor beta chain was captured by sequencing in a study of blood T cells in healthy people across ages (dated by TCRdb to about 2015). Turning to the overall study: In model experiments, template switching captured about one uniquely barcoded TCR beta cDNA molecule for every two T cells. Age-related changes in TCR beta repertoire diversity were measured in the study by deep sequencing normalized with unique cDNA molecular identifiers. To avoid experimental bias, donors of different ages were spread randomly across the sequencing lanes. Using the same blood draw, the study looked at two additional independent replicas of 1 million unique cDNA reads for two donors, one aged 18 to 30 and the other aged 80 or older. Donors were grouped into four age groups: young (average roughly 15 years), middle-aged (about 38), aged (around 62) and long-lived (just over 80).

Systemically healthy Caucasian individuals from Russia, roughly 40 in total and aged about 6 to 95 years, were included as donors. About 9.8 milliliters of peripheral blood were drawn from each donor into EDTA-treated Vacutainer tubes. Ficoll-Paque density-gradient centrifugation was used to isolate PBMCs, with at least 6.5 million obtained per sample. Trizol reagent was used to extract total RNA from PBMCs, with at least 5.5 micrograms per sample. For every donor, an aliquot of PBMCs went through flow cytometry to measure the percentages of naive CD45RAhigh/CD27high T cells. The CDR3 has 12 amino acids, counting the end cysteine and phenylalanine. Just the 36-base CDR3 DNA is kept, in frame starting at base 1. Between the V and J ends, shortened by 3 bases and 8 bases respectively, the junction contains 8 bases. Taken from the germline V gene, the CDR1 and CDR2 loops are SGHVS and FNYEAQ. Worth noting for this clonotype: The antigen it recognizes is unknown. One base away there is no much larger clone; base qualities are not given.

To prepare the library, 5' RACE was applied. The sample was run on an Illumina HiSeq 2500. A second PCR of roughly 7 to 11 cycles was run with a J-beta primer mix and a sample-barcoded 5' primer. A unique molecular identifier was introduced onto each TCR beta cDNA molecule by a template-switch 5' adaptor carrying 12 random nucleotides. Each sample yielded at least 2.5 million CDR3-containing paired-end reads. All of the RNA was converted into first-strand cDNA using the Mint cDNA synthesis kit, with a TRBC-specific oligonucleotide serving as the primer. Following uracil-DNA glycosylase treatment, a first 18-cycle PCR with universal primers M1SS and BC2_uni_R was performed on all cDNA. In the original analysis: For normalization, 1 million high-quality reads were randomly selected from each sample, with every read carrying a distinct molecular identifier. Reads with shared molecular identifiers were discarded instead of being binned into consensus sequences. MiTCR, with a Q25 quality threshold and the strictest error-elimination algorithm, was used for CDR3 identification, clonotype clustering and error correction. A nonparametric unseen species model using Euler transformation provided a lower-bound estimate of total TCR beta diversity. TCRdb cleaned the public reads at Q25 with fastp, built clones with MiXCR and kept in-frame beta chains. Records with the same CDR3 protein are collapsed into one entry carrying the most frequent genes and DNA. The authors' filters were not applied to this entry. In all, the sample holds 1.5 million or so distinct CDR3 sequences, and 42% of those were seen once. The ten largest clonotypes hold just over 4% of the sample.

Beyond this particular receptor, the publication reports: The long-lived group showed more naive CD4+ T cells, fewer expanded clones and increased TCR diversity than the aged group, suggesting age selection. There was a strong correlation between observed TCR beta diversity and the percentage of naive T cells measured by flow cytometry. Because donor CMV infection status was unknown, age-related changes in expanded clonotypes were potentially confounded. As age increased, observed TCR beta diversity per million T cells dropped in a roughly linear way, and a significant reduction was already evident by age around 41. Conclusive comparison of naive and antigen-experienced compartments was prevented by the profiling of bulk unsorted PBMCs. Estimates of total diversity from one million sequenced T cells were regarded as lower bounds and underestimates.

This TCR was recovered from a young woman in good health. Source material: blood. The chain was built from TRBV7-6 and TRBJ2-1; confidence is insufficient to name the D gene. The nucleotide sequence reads TGTGCCAGCAGCTTCCTGGCCCATGAGCAGTTCTTC. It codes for CASSFLAHEQFF.